This TCR beta chain was sequenced in a study of regulatory T cells in long-lasting Graves disease. As for time point: persistent/refractory GD, antithyroid drugs over 5 years with positive TRAb. Preparation of the TCR library used RNA extracted from PBMCs. It was American Thyroid Association guidelines that determined Graves' disease diagnosis. Trimming took 2 bases from V and 4 from J, leaving 12 bases between them. This CDR3 comprises 14 residues. The germline gives CDR1 SGHRS, CDR2 YFSETQ. Construction of TCR beta libraries relied on iRepertoire HTBI primers and on Arm-PCR targeting CDR3 regions. MiXCR, applied by TCRdb to the multiplex PCR reads, yields one record per CDR3 protein. The table lists hundreds of thousands of distinct CDR3 sequences, roughly 21% of them singletons. A remark on this clonotype: Antigen: not known.

Study-level findings and limits: The small sample size may have reduced accuracy. TRBV28, TRBJ1-2 and TRBJ2-5 were segments that persistent disease favored.

The chain recombines TRBV5-1 with TRBJ1-1; TRBD1 is a possible D gene (6 bases). The sample was peripheral blood mononuclear cells (PBMCs), taken when the disease was refractory, from a patient treated with antithyroid drugs. The sequence was obtained from a female donor with Graves disease. The CDR3 DNA reads as TGCGCCAGCAGCTTCGGCAGGGGAGGCACTGAAGCTTTCTTT. Its protein product is CASSFGRGGTEAFF. Combining the CDR3 with reference TRBV5-1 and TRBJ1-1 gives the whole variable domain KAGVTQTPRYLIKTRGQQVTLSCSPISGHRSVSWYQQTPGQGLQFLFEYFSETQRNKGNFPGRFSGRQFSNSRSEMNVSTLELGDSALYLCASSFGRGGTEAFFGQGTRLTVV.